These T cell receptor beta chains were read from a single sample in a study of T cell therapy after organ transplantation. Method: immunoSEQ multiplex PCR; TCRdb's copy keeps in-frame clones and lacks some. The repertoire holds approximately 20,000 clones, 81% seen once, with about a tenth in the top ten. No antigen has been identified for these receptors. Specimen: CD8+ T cells from blood, collected after autologous CMV-specific T cell therapy. Source of these receptors: a human patient who had received a solid organ transplant and had CMV disease. The graft donor may have given rise to some T cells. Each CDR3 is given with its conserved first and last residue. A D gene is named only where the DNA matches it firmly. The listing skips clone size in some rows; elsewhere it reads once, few, many or a size class.

clone size: -; D gene: -; V gene: TRBV13; J gene: TRBJ2-7; CDR3 DNA: TGTGCCAGCAGCACCATGTCCTACGAGCAGTACTTC; CDR3 protein: CASSTMSYEQYF
clone size: -; D gene: -; V gene: TRBV27; J gene: TRBJ2-5; CDR3 DNA: TGTGCCAGCAGTTTCTCGGGGCCAGAGACCCAGTACTTC; CDR3 protein: CASSFSGPETQYF
clone size: -; D gene: TRBD1; V gene: TRBV27; J gene: TRBJ1-5; CDR3 DNA: TGTGCCAGCAGTCCGACAGGGGTCGGCCAGCCCCAGCATTTT; CDR3 protein: CASSPTGVGQPQHF
clone size: -; D gene: TRBD2; V gene: TRBV6-5; J gene: TRBJ2-2; CDR3 DNA: TGTGCCAGCAGGAGACTAGCTATCGGGGAGCTGTTTTTT; CDR3 protein: CASRRLAIGELFF
clone size: -; D gene: -; V gene: TRBV25-1; J gene: TRBJ1-1; CDR3 DNA: TGTGCCAGCAGTTTATTGGGGCGGGAGACTGAAGCTTTCTTT; CDR3 protein: CASSLLGRETEAFF
clone size: -; D gene: -; V gene: TRBV19; J gene: TRBJ2-7; CDR3 DNA: TGTGCCAGTAGTCCACAGGGATCGGTCTACGAGCAATACTTC; CDR3 protein: CASSPQGSVYEQYF
clone size: -; D gene: TRBD2; V gene: TRBV4-2; J gene: TRBJ2-1; CDR3 DNA: TGTGCCAGCAGCCAACCGACTAGCGGGAGATTGGACTCCTACAATGAGCAGTTCTTC; CDR3 protein: CASSQPTSGRLDSYNEQFF
clone size: few; D gene: TRBD1; V gene: TRBV2; J gene: TRBJ1-6; CDR3 DNA: TGTGCCAGCAAGACAGGGATGACGGGGTCACCCCTCCACTTT; CDR3 protein: CASKTGMTGSPLHF
clone size: -; D gene: -; V gene: TRBV6-5; J gene: TRBJ2-7; CDR3 DNA: TGTGCCAGCAGTTATGATGAGGACAGTCCCGAGCAGTACTTC; CDR3 protein: CASSYDEDSPEQYF
clone size: -; D gene: TRBD1; V gene: TRBV25-1; J gene: TRBJ2-7; CDR3 DNA: TGTGCCAGCAGTAGGGGCCGGACAGGGGTATACGAGCAGTACTTC; CDR3 protein: CASSRGRTGVYEQYF